A single sample is the source of the 17 T cell receptor beta chains below, sequenced in a study of vaccination and CD4 T cells after COVID-19. Sequenced with the Oncomine TCR Beta short-read assay was DNA taken from cultured CD4+ T cells. TCRdb re-derived calls from the PCR reads in MiXCR, one entry per CDR3 protein. Altogether approximately 15,000 distinct CDR3 sequences are present, around half being singletons, with the ten largest covering less than 11%. These TCRs are of unknown antigen specificity. Indicated treatment: roughly 11-day PBMC culture with coronavirus spike peptide pools or control peptides (ViraFEST assay). Here the sequenced sample was CD4+ T cells from blood, cultured in vitro, taken before SARS-CoV-2 vaccination. The receptors shown here come from a human donor who had recovered from COVID-19.

J is TRBJ2-5 and V is TRBV11-2, with 7 bases aligning to TRBD2. The CDR3 contains 16 residues. V dropped 2 bases and J dropped 4; count of bases not matched to a gene: 10. Germline CDR1 is SGHAT and CDR2 is FQNNGV. The CDR3 nucleotides read TGTGCCAGCAGCTTATTCCGCGGGAGTTCGGTAGAGACCCAGTACTTC. Protein sequence: CASSLFRGSSVETQYF.

This clonotype was counted a few times. This chain joins TRBV6-1 and TRBJ2-7; 11 positions agree with TRBD2. The CDR3 totals 15 residues. V lost 6 bases to trimming and J lost 6 bases; unmatched junction nucleotides: 10. Looked up from germline, CDR1 is MNHNS and CDR2 is SASEGT. Written as DNA, the CDR3 is TGTGCCAGCAGCCCCCTGGTGCTAGCGGGGGGCGAGCAGTACTTC. This gives the protein CASSPLVLAGGEQYF.

This clonotype is medium-sized within its sample. This sequence joins TRBV7-8 and TRBJ2-3; possibly TRBD1 or TRBD2 for D (7 bases each). The CDR3 covers 16 residues. Germline V gene sequence: CDR1 SGHVS, CDR2 FQNEAQ. Deletions cut 1 base from V and 2 bases from J, with 13 bases between. This chain's CDR3 is CASSLVSGGDTDTQYF. The CDR3 region has the DNA TGTGCCAGCAGCTTAGTCTCAGGGGGGGACACAGATACGCAGTATTTT.

The chain employs TRBV7-3 and TRBJ2-6; D unclear. CDR3 length: 15 residues. Deletions cut 3 bases from V and 3 bases from J, with 9 bases between. Germline V gives CDR1 SGHTA, CDR2 FQGTGA. CDR3 sequence: CASSLGGGGANVLTF. CDR3 coding DNA: TGTGCCAGCAGCTTGGGTGGCGGTGGGGCCAACGTCCTGACTTTC. Drawing the rest from reference TRBV7-3 and TRBJ2-6, the complete variable domain is GAGVSQTPSNKVTEKGKYVELRCDPISGHTALYWYRQSLGQGPEFLIYFQGTGAADDSGLPNDRFFAVRPEGSVSTLKIQRTERGDSAVYLCASSLGGGGANVLTFGAGSRLTVL.

This chain links TRBV15 with TRBJ2-5; unclear D gene. This CDR3 has 11 amino acids. The V end lost 6 bases, the J end lost 2 bases, and 4 bases lay between the germline ends. In germline, CDR1 is LNHNV, CDR2 YYDKDF (reference sequence). CDR3 DNA: TGTGCCACCAGGGGGCAAGAGACCCAGTACTTC. Translated, it gives CATRGQETQYF.

This chain joins TRBV20-1 and TRBJ2-2, with D unresolved. V lost 6 bases and J 2 bases, leaving 10 bases between the germline ends. The CDR3 consists of 13 residues. Germline values: CDR1 DFQATT, CDR2 SNEGSKA (reference sequence). CDR3 bases: TGCAGTGCCGCGGACGGTAACACCGGGGAGCTGTTTTTT. Translating it yields CSAADGNTGELFF.

The gene calls are TRBV19 and TRBJ2-1; possibly TRBD1 or TRBD2 for D (5 bases each). The CDR3 is 17 residues long. The V gene's germline CDR1 is LNHDA and CDR2 SQIVND (reference sequence). Trimming took off 4 bases at V and 5 bases at J, with 21 bases between the two ends. The CDR3 protein is CASSTPRPGPLNNEQFF. The CDR3 DNA sequence: TGTGCCAGTAGTACTCCCCGTCCGGGACCCCTCAACAATGAGCAGTTCTTC.

The chain has TRBV6-1 and TRBJ2-7, with 10 bases identical to TRBD1. CDR1 is MNHNS and CDR2 is SASEGT in the germline V gene. V dropped 9 bases and J dropped 3; count of bases not matched to a gene: 5. This CDR3 is built from 13 residues. CDR3 nucleotides: TGTGCCAGTAGCCGGGACAGGGGCTACGAGCAGTACTTC. Translated: CASSRDRGYEQYF.

A word on this clonotype: A read error may account for a junction end that differs from germline. This rearrangement joins TRBV7-2 to TRBJ2-6; unclear D gene. The germline V gene encodes CDR1 SGHTA and CDR2 FQGNSA. CDR3 length: 16 residues. CDR3 in amino acids: CASSQKIEPGANVLTF. CDR3 sequence (DNA): TGCGCCAGCAGCCAAAAAATAGAGCCTGGGGCCAACGTCCTGACTTTC. Full variable domain (missing parts from reference TRBV7-2 and TRBJ2-6): GAGVSQSPSNKVTEKGKDVELRCDPISGHTALYWYRQSLGQGLEFLIYFQGNSAPDKSGLPSDRFSAERTGGSVSTLTIQRTQQEDSAVYLCASSQKIEPGANVLTFGAGSRLTVL.

The table lists this clonotype with a few counts. The chain joins TRBV5-5 to TRBJ1-1, with D maybe TRBD1 (6 bases). Trimming stripped 4 bases from V and 1 base from J, with 11 bases between. This CDR3 spans 14 amino acids. CDR1 SGHKS and CDR2 YYEKEE come from the germline V gene (reference sequence). CDR3 residues: CASSTGQPNTEAFF. The CDR3 DNA reads TGTGCCAGCAGCACCGGACAGCCGAACACTGAAGCTTTCTTT.

The chain recombines TRBV28 with TRBJ1-6, with 7 nucleotides matching TRBD1. Germline V lookup: CDR1 MDHEN, CDR2 SYDVKM. Losses at the gene ends were 4 bases for V and 0 bases for J; bases not matched to a gene: 6. This CDR3 is built from 17 residues. The CDR3 DNA sequence: TGTGCCAGCAGTTCCCCCGCAGGGGGCTCCTATAATTCACCCCTCCACTTT. This translates into CASSSPAGGSYNSPLHF.

This clonotype occurred a few times. The V gene is TRBV6-5, the J gene TRBJ1-1, with D maybe TRBD1 (6 bases). Looked up from germline, CDR1 is MNHEY and CDR2 is SVGAGI. V lost 0 bases to trimming and J lost 4 bases, with 15 bases between them. CDR3 length: 16 residues. As DNA, the CDR3 is TGTGCCAGCAGTTACTCTTTGCCGGGGGCTGGCACTGAAGCTTTCTTT. Protein product: CASSYSLPGAGTEAFF.

As regards this clonotype: The junction departs from the called germline gene at one end, perhaps through a read error. The chain is built from TRBV6-5 and TRBJ2-7, with 7 bases aligning to TRBD2. Germline V gene lookup returns CDR1 MNHEY and CDR2 SVGAGI. CDR3 length: 11 residues. CDR3 sequence (DNA): TGTGCCAGCAGTTACTCTGGGAGGGACGGCTTC. Translation: CASSYSGRDGF.

This clonotype was detected a few times. The rearrangement joins TRBV20-1 to TRBJ1-2, with D unresolved. The germline V gene encodes CDR1 DFQATT and CDR2 SNEGSKA (reference sequence). The CDR3 length is 13 residues. V was trimmed by 3 bases and J by 4 bases, leaving 12 bases between them. CDR3 nucleotide sequence: TGCAGTGCTAGTGTGGAGGGAGGCTATGGCTACACCTTC. It codes for CSASVEGGYGYTF.

The chain couples TRBV6-2 or TRBV6-3 to TRBJ1-2; the match to TRBD1 covers 8 bases. V dropped 6 bases and J dropped 5; count of bases not matched to a gene: 8. Germline lookup yields CDR1 MNHEY and CDR2 SVGEGT. CDR3 length equals 14 residues. In DNA, the CDR3 is TGTGCCAGCAGCGACCAGGGGGCATGGTATGGCTACACCTTC. Amino acids: CASSDQGAWYGYTF.

The chain joins TRBV20-1 to TRBJ1-5, with D perhaps TRBD1 (6 bases). Germline CDR1 is DFQATT and CDR2 is SNEGSKA (reference sequence). The CDR3 length is 16 residues. Trimming pared 4 bases from V and 0 bases from J, leaving 16 bases between. The CDR3 DNA is TGCAGTGCTACAAAAGGACAGCTCCATAGCAATCAGCCCCAGCATTTT. The encoded protein is CSATKGQLHSNQPQHF.

The count of this clonotype is one. The rearrangement uses TRBV14 and TRBJ1-2; D gene ambiguous. V lost 0 bases to trimming and J lost 4 bases, with 0 bases between them. The V gene's germline CDR1 is SGHDN and CDR2 FVKESK. CDR3 length equals 11 residues. CDR3 region: CASSQDYGYTF. The CDR3 bases are TGTGCCAGCAGCCAAGACTATGGCTACACCTTC. Full variable domain (outside the CDR3, taken from reference TRBV14 and TRBJ1-2): EAGVTQFPSHSVIEKGQTVTLRCDPISGHDNLYWYRRVMGKEIKFLLHFVKESKQDESGMPNNRFLAERTGGTYSTLKVQPAELEDSGVYFCASSQDYGYTFGSGTRLTVV.